Presented here are 21 T cell receptor beta chains from one specimen sequenced in a study of CD8 T cells in ankylosing spondylitis. Each CDR3 protein gets one entry after TCRdb re-called the 5' RACE reads with MiXCR. Of 100,000 to 150,000 distinct CDR3 sequences listed, roughly 13% were seen once; the top ten hold 2.5% to 3%. The sequenced material came from blood, either unsorted or a sorted T cell fraction (not recorded which). The receptors come from a female donor with ankylosing spondylitis or in good health (not recorded which).

The table lists this clonotype with many counts. This chain connects TRBV10-3 to TRBJ2-1; TRBD1 matches at 8 bases. The germline V gene encodes CDR1 ENHRY and CDR2 SYGVKD. After removal of 5 bases from V and 9 bases from J, the junction contained 9 bases not matched to a gene. CDR3 length: 14 residues. CDR3 bases: TGTGCCATCAGTCGGACAGGGCTTATAAGTGAGCAGTTCTTC. Residues: CAISRTGLISEQFF.

Many counts were recorded for this clonotype. The chain recombines TRBV11-2 with TRBJ2-1, with D perhaps matching TRBD1 or TRBD2 (6 bases each). In germline, CDR1 is SGHAT, CDR2 FQNNGV. Trimming pared 4 bases from V and 4 bases from J, leaving 11 bases between. This CDR3 contains 14 residues. This CDR3 reads CASSSKGGYNEQFF. The CDR3 DNA reads TGTGCCAGCAGCTCGAAGGGGGGATACAATGAGCAGTTCTTC. Supplemented by reference TRBV11-2 and TRBJ2-1, the full variable domain reads EAGVAQSPRYKIIEKRQSVAFWCNPISGHATLYWYQQILGQGPKLLIQFQNNGVVDDSQLPKDRFSAERLKGVDSTLKIQPAKLEDSAVYLCASSSKGGYNEQFFGPGTRLTVL.

V gene TRBV12-3 or TRBV12-4 combines with J gene TRBJ2-1, with 11 bases matching TRBD2. The CDR3 has 16 residues. V shed 5 bases, J shed 7 bases, and the junction held 10 bases outside the gene matches. The CDR3 sequence: CASSHFLGLAENEQFF. The CDR3 DNA is TGTGCCAGCAGTCACTTCCTGGGACTAGCGGAGAATGAGCAGTTCTTC.

This clonotype was observed many times. The gene calls are TRBV29-1 and TRBJ1-5; possibly TRBD1 for D (6 bases). This CDR3 has 13 amino acids. CDR1 is SQVTM and CDR2 is ANQGSEA in the germline V gene. The V and J ends lost 5 bases and 5 bases respectively, with 13 bases between them. DNA of the CDR3: TGCAGCGTTCAGACAGGACGGCATCAGCCCCAGCATTTT. Translated: CSVQTGRHQPQHF. Drawing the rest from reference TRBV29-1 and TRBJ1-5, the complete variable domain is SAVISQKPSRDICQRGTSLTIQCQVDSQVTMMFWYRQQPGQSLTLIATANQGSEATYESGFVIDKFPISRPNLTFSTLTVSNMSPEDSSIYLCSVQTGRHQPQHFGDGTRLSIL.

This clonotype was detected many times. The V gene is TRBV7-3, the J gene TRBJ1-1; TRBD1 matches 7 bases. Germline CDR1 reads SGHTA; CDR2 reads FQGTGA. The CDR3 consists of 13 residues. V lost 6 bases and J lost 3; bases outside the gene matches: 4. The CDR3 bases are TGTGCCAGCAGTTTAGACAGGGACACTGAAGCTTTCTTT. It translates to CASSLDRDTEAFF.

This clonotype has at least ten counts. The V and J genes are TRBV10-3 and TRBJ2-3; 10 nucleotides match TRBD2. The germline V gene has CDR1 ENHRY and CDR2 SYGVKD. CDR3 length equals 16 residues. V was pared by 7 bases and J by 7 bases, with 14 bases of the junction left unmatched. The CDR3 DNA is TGTGCCATCAACCAATCCCCAGAGCGGGAGGGACATACGCAGTATTTT. This codes for CAINQSPEREGHTQYF.

CDR3: CASSLALSSGRAHEQFF. Written as DNA, the CDR3 is TGTGCCAGCAGCTTGGCCCTATCTAGCGGGAGGGCCCATGAGCAGTTCTTC. The chain couples TRBV5-5 to TRBJ2-1; 12 bases line up with TRBD2. The trim removed 0 bases at V and 8 bases at J, leaving 9 bases unmatched. The CDR3 is 17 amino acids. CDR1 is SGHKS, CDR2 YYEKEE, per germline (reference sequence). Full variable domain (rest looked up from reference TRBV5-5 and TRBJ2-1): DAGVTQSPTHLIKTRGQQVTLRCSPISGHKSVSWYQQVLGQGPQFIFQYYEKEERGRGNFPDRFSARQFPNYSSELNVNALLLGDSALYLCASSLALSSGRAHEQFFGPGTRLTVL.

This clonotype occurred many times. The gene calls are TRBV7-9 and TRBJ1-2; D perhaps matches TRBD1 (5 bases). Between the trimmed V and J ends, which lost 1 base and 6 bases, there was a span of 9 bases. This CDR3 is 13 amino acids long. Germline loops: CDR1 SEHNR, CDR2 FQNEAQ (reference sequence). DNA of the CDR3: TGTGCCAGCAGCTTAGGGAGGGGACATGGCTACACCTTC. Its translation: CASSLGRGHGYTF.

CDR3 residues: CASTWGVSGRRTTDTQYF. The CDR3 region has the DNA TGTGCCAGCACCTGGGGGGTATCAGGGAGGAGGACCACAGATACGCAGTATTTT. The J gene is TRBJ2-3, the V gene TRBV12-3 or TRBV12-4; D is possibly TRBD2 (6 bases). The ends were cut back, 7 bases at V and 2 bases at J, with 25 bases in the middle. The CDR3 consists of 18 residues.

There are a few counts of this clonotype. The J gene is TRBJ2-4, the V gene TRBV9; D unresolved. V lost 3 bases, J lost 9 bases, and 13 bases lay in between. The CDR3 runs 13 residues. Germline V lookup: CDR1 SGDLS, CDR2 YYNGEE. CDR3 bases: TGTGCCAGCAGCGCCGGCCCGGGCGGCATTCAGTACTTC. It translates to CASSAGPGGIQYF.

The chain uses TRBV5-1 and TRBJ2-1; D possibly corresponds to TRBD1 (5 bases). Germline V lookup: CDR1 SGHRS, CDR2 YFSETQ. Trimming shortened V by 0 bases and J by 4 bases, and 5 bases separated the two germline ends. This CDR3 has 13 amino acids. The CDR3 DNA reads TGCGCCAGCAGCTTGGACAGGTACAATGAGCAGTTCTTC. Encoded protein: CASSLDRYNEQFF.

This clonotype was seen a handful of times. The gene calls are TRBV11-1 and TRBJ2-1, with D perhaps TRBD1 (5 bases). The germline CDR1 and CDR2 sequences are SGHAT and FQDESV (reference sequence). This CDR3 has 13 amino acids. V was trimmed by 5 bases and J by 4 bases, leaving 9 bases between them. The CDR3 loop is CASSKTEYNEQFF. CDR3 in DNA: TGTGCCAGCAGCAAGACAGAATACAATGAGCAGTTCTTC.

The table lists this clonotype with a few counts. This chain joins TRBV30 and TRBJ2-1, with TRBD1 matching 10 bases. The germline CDR1 and CDR2 sequences are GTSNPN and SVGIG (reference sequence). With 0 bases clipped from V and 7 bases from J, the junction kept 9 bases outside the gene matches. The CDR3 extends over 16 amino acids. CDR3: CAWSVRRTGGGNEQFF. As DNA, the CDR3 is TGTGCCTGGAGTGTACGAAGGACAGGGGGTGGAAATGAGCAGTTCTTC.

A few counts support this clonotype. CDR3 residues: CASSLASVSGANVLTF. As DNA, the CDR3 is TGTGCCAGCAGCTTGGCTAGCGTTTCTGGGGCCAACGTCCTGACTTTC. This chain connects TRBV7-2 to TRBJ2-6; D perhaps matches TRBD2 (6 bases). Germline CDR1 reads SGHTA; CDR2 reads FQGNSA. Trimming stripped 3 bases from V and 1 base from J, with 10 bases between. The CDR3 covers 16 residues.

This clonotype was counted many times. In DNA, the CDR3 is TGCGCCAGCAGTGAGACTACAGGGGGCCGGCAGTTCTTC. This encodes CASSETTGGRQFF. J is TRBJ2-1 and V is TRBV10-2, with 9 positions matching TRBD1. Per germline, CDR1 WSHSY and CDR2 SAAADI. V lost 2 bases to trimming and J lost 12 bases; unmatched junction nucleotides: 5. The CDR3 consists of 13 residues.

This clonotype was observed a handful of times. The chain employs TRBV5-1 and TRBJ2-7; D gene ambiguous. The CDR3 is 13 amino acids. V lost 0 bases, J lost 7 bases, and 11 bases lay in between. The germline V gene encodes CDR1 SGHRS and CDR2 YFSETQ. CDR3 region: CASSLAPSWEQYF. The CDR3 DNA reads as TGCGCCAGCAGCTTGGCCCCGAGCTGGGAGCAGTACTTC.

Ten or more counts support this clonotype. The chain is built from TRBV2 and TRBJ2-7; possibly TRBD2 for D (6 bases). Germline assignment: CDR1 SNHLY and CDR2 FYNNEI. The CDR3 runs 12 residues. V lost 8 bases and J lost 3, with 11 bases in between. The CDR3 DNA follows: TGTGCCAGCGACAATAGCGGCTACGAGCAGTACTTC. Encoded protein: CASDNSGYEQYF.

The chain joins TRBV28 to TRBJ2-7; no clear D gene. This CDR3 comprises 15 residues. The V and J ends lost 2 bases and 2 bases respectively, with 13 bases between them. From germline, CDR1 is MDHEN and CDR2 SYDVKM. The CDR3 DNA sequence: TGTGCCAGCAGTTTAGTTAAGAAAGGCGCCTACGAGCAGTACTTC. This encodes CASSLVKKGAYEQYF.

The table lists this clonotype with many counts. V usage is TRBV20-1 and J usage is TRBJ2-1, with 13 bases lining up with TRBD2. CDR1 and CDR2 from the germline V gene are DFQATT and SNEGSKA (reference sequence). The CDR3 totals 14 residues. V was clipped by 5 bases and J by 6 bases; unmatched bases: 4. CDR3 coding DNA: TGCAGTGCTCCAACTAGCGGGGGGGCCAATGAGCAGTTCTTC. Amino acid sequence: CSAPTSGGANEQFF.

This clonotype was seen a few times. The J gene is TRBJ2-3, the V gene TRBV2; D gene ambiguous. CDR1 is SNHLY, CDR2 FYNNEI, per germline. The CDR3 extends over 12 amino acids. V lost 5 bases and J 4 bases, leaving 7 bases between the germline ends. The CDR3: CASSWSPDTQYF. In DNA, the CDR3 is TGTGCCAGCAGTTGGTCGCCAGATACGCAGTATTTT. The variable domain in full, with the rest retrieved from reference TRBV2 and TRBJ2-3, is EPEVTQTPSHQVTQMGQEVILRCVPISNHLYFYWYRQILGQKVEFLVSFYNNEISEKSEIFDDQFSVERPDGSNFTLKIRSTKLEDSAMYFCASSWSPDTQYFGPGTRLTVL.

This clonotype has more than one count but fewer than ten. This sequence joins TRBV10-2 and TRBJ2-5; D not certain. The germline V gene has CDR1 WSHSY and CDR2 SAAADI. Deletions cut 0 bases from V and 7 bases from J, with 6 bases between. The CDR3 length is 12 residues. CDR3 in DNA: TGCGCCAGCAGTGAGTCCCGTGGGACCCAGTACTTC. It yields the protein CASSESRGTQYF.